This is a list of T cell receptor beta chains from one sample in a study of cytomegalovirus exposure and HLA in healthy donors. The method was immunoSEQ multiplex PCR; TCRdb's version includes in-frame clones alone and lacks a portion of them. The repertoire holds 150,000 to 200,000 clones, with around four fifths as singletons. Sequenced input: PBMCs. These receptors were collected from a man aged 25-40 years in good health and CMV-seropositive. Both conserved end residues are part of each CDR3. The D gene is left open where the match is weak. Some rows have no size entry. The others give once, few or many, or a class for an expanded clone.

V gene	D gene	J gene	clone size	CDR3 protein	CDR3 DNA
TRBV14	.	TRBJ1-5	once	CASSQDPGVGQPQHF	TGTGCCAGCAGCCAAGATCCAGGGGTCGGTCAGCCCCAGCATTTT
TRBV5-4	.	TRBJ2-7	.	CASSWGGLPYEQYF	TGTGCCAGCAGCTGGGGGGGGCTTCCCTACGAGCAGTACTTC
TRBV4-3	.	TRBJ1-6	.	CASSQDNQGHYNSPLHF	TGCGCCAGCAGCCAAGACAACCAGGGGCATTATAATTCACCCCTCCACTTT
TRBV2	TRBD2	TRBJ2-1	.	CASSEVGLADSYNEQFF	TGTGCCAGCAGTGAAGTTGGGCTAGCGGACTCCTACAATGAGCAGTTCTTC
TRBV7-6	TRBD1	TRBJ1-1	few	CASSLAYRGNTEAFF	TGTGCCAGCAGCTTAGCGTACAGGGGGAACACTGAAGCTTTCTTT
TRBV5-1	.	TRBJ2-7	.	CASSLAPGGDYEQYF	TGCGCCAGCAGCTTGGCCCCCGGGGGAGACTACGAGCAGTACTTC
TRBV5-8	TRBD2	TRBJ2-1	.	CASSLYAGGLYSYNEQFF	TGTGCCAGCAGCTTGTACGCGGGGGGCCTATACTCCTACAATGAGCAGTTCTTC
TRBV4-3	.	TRBJ1-3	.	CASSQESGSGNTIYF	TGCGCCAGCAGCCAAGAATCGGGATCTGGAAACACCATATATTTT
TRBV10-2	.	TRBJ2-1	.	CASSPGANEQFF	TGCGCCAGCAGTCCAGGGGCCAATGAGCAGTTCTTC
TRBV30	.	TRBJ1-4	.	CAWQQISNEKLFF	TGTGCCTGGCAACAGATCTCTAATGAAAAACTGTTTTTT
TRBV5-1	TRBD2	TRBJ2-5	.	CASSLGLAGGPQETQYF	TGCGCCAGCAGCTTGGGACTAGCGGGGGGGCCACAGGAGACCCAGTACTTC
TRBV9	TRBD2	TRBJ2-7	.	CASSVGVSGTYEQYF	TGTGCCAGCAGCGTAGGGGTTAGCGGGACCTACGAGCAGTACTTC
TRBV5-1	TRBD1	TRBJ2-7	.	CASSLQGGEQYF	TGCGCCAGCAGCTTACAGGGGGGCGAGCAGTACTTC
TRBV30	TRBD1	TRBJ1-1	.	CAWSEFTTGGTEAFF	TGTGCCTGGAGTGAGTTTACAACAGGGGGCACTGAAGCTTTCTTT
TRBV7-9	TRBD2	TRBJ2-3	.	CASSLGSTSGGEDTQYF	TGTGCCAGCAGCTTAGGGTCGACTAGCGGGGGAGAAGATACGCAGTATTTT
TRBV6-5	TRBD1	TRBJ1-1	.	CASSSGTANTEAFF	TGTGCCAGCAGTTCCGGGACAGCGAACACTGAAGCTTTCTTT
TRBV6-5	.	TRBJ1-5	.	CASSYSEGNQPQHF	TGTGCCAGCAGTTACTCGGAGGGAAATCAGCCCCAGCATTTT
TRBV19	TRBD1	TRBJ1-2	.	CASRQGTGGADGYTF	TGTGCCAGTAGACAAGGGACAGGGGGCGCGGATGGCTACACCTTC
TRBV9	TRBD1	TRBJ2-1	.	CASSVGGPTGYEQFF	TGTGCCAGCAGCGTAGGGGGACCGACAGGGTATGAGCAGTTCTTC
TRBV11-2	.	TRBJ1-6	few	CASSTRQFSNSPLHF	TGTGCCAGCAGCACCCGACAGTTTTCCAATTCACCCCTCCACTTT
TRBV6-6	.	TRBJ1-5	.	CASTLGANQPQHF	TGTGCCAGCACCCTAGGAGCTAATCAGCCCCAGCATTTT
TRBV27	TRBD1	TRBJ1-2	few	CASTTGFSGYTF	TGTGCCAGTACGACAGGGTTCTCTGGCTACACCTTC
TRBV7-3	TRBD1	TRBJ1-1	.	CASSSQGGTEAFF	TGTGCCAGCAGCTCACAGGGGGGAACTGAAGCTTTCTTT
TRBV5-1	TRBD1	TRBJ1-2	.	CASSLGQGDDGYTF	TGCGCCAGCAGCTTAGGCCAGGGGGACGATGGCTACACCTTC
TRBV29-1	TRBD2	TRBJ2-3	.	CSVAGTSGESTDTQYF	TGCAGCGTTGCTGGGACTAGCGGTGAAAGCACAGATACGCAGTATTTT